One sample yielded the 21 T cell receptor beta chains listed below, sequenced in a study of tumor and adjacent non-tumor tissue in lung cancer. The template was RNA from unsorted bulk tissue. More than 3 cm separated this lung sample from the edge of the tumor. A modified ARM-PCR protocol with three rounds of nested PCR amplified TCRbeta. MiXCR, run by TCRdb on the multiplex PCR reads, gives a single entry per CDR3 protein. The sample records about 100,000 distinct CDR3 sequences, approximately 60% being singletons. Sequenced: distant non-tumor lung tissue. Receptor source: a man aged 25 to 45 with non-small cell lung cancer.

About this clonotype itself: Since the CDR3 does not end with the conserved phenylalanine or tryptophan, this likely comes from a read error. The gene calls are TRBV6-6 and TRBJ2-5, with D unresolved. The CDR3 contains 11 residues. Germline V CDR1 and CDR2: MNHNY, SVGAGI (reference sequence). As DNA, the CDR3 is TGTACCAGCAGTTACGATGAGACCCAGTACTCC. It yields the protein CTSSYDETQYS.

This clonotype was picked up one time. One end of the junction does not line up with germline, which may come from a read error. This chain joins TRBV11-2 and TRBJ2-7; perhaps TRBD2 as D (7 bases). Looked up from germline, CDR1 is SGHAT and CDR2 is FQNNGV. The CDR3 loop spans 15 amino acids. The CDR3 bases are TGTGCCATCAGCCGGAGTGGGGGGCTAGCGGTCGAACAGTACTTC. Residues: CAISRSGGLAVEQYF.

About this clonotype itself: A read error may account for a junction end that differs from germline. The chain is built from TRBV11-2 and TRBJ2-1; TRBD2 agrees at 11 bases. Germline CDR1 is SGHAT and CDR2 is FQNNGV. The CDR3 loop spans 16 amino acids. DNA for the CDR3: TGCGCCAGCAGCTTAGGCTCTAGCGGGAGGATGGATGAGCAGTTCTTC. This codes for CASSLGSSGRMDEQFF.

Comments on this clonotype: The conserved phenylalanine or tryptophan is not found at the CDR3 terminus, so this likely reflects a read error. The rearrangement links TRBV11-3 to TRBJ2-3; 9 bases fit TRBD2. CDR3 length: 16 residues. J gave up 1 base and V 5 bases, and 7 bases lay outside the gene matches. Germline V lookup: CDR1 SGHNT, CDR2 YENEEA. Here the CDR3 reads CASSPRAGGRTDTQYL. DNA of the CDR3: TGTGCCAGCAGCCCACGAGCGGGAGGACGCACAGATACGCAGTATTTA.

A few counts support this clonotype. A much larger clonotype is one base distant, so this may be a read error. The chain carries TRBV20-1 and TRBJ1-1, with D possibly being TRBD1 (5 bases). CDR3 length equals 14 residues. Germline CDR1 reads DFQATT; CDR2 reads SNEGSKA (reference sequence). The CDR3 region is CSARPTDAVTEVFF. CDR3 bases: TGCAGTGCCCGACCGACAGATGCGGTCACTGAAGTTTTCTTT.

This clonotype was counted a single time. A much bigger clone sits one base away, suggesting this may be a read error. This chain links TRBV20-1 with TRBJ1-4; D is perhaps TRBD1 (5 bases). From germline, CDR1 is DFQATT and CDR2 SNEGSKA (reference sequence). The CDR3 contains 12 residues. In DNA, the CDR3 is TGCAGAGCTGAATACAGGTCTGAAAAACTGTTTTTT. Its protein is CRAEYRSEKLFF.

This clonotype occurred a few times. This may arise from a read error, as a much more abundant clone is one base away. The CDR3 bases are TGTGTCAGCAGCCAAGATTTGACAGTCTATGGCTACACCTTC. It is translated as CVSSQDLTVYGYTF. The V gene is TRBV4-2, the J gene TRBJ1-2, with a weak D call TRBD1 (5 bases). There are 14 residues in the CDR3. The V gene's germline CDR1 is LGHNA and CDR2 YNFKEQ.

J is TRBJ1-2 and V is TRBV29-1, with a tentative D call TRBD1 (6 bases). CDR1 and CDR2 from the germline V gene are SQVTM and ANQGSEA. The CDR3 loop spans 13 amino acids. The CDR3 protein is CIVRDVRGGIYTF. The CDR3 bases are TGCATCGTCAGAGACGTCAGGGGAGGGATTTACACCTTC.

Remarks on this clonotype: At one boundary the junction diverges from the germline segment, which might be a read error. This chain connects TRBV29-1 to TRBJ2-1, with TRBD2 matching over 10 bases. The CDR3 covers 16 residues. Germline V CDR1 and CDR2: SQVTM, ANQGSEA. DNA for the CDR3: TGCAGTGTCCTGATCGCCCCTAGCGGGAGTGCCAATGAGCAGTTATTC. It specifies CSVLIAPSGSANEQLF.

This sequence joins TRBV20-1 and TRBJ1-1; D is undetermined. V was cut by 7 bases and J by 5 bases, with 20 bases left in between. The CDR3 extends over 14 amino acids. Germline V gene data show CDR1 as DFQATT and CDR2 as SNEGSKA (reference sequence). Here the CDR3 DNA reads TGCAGTGTTAGGGCGCCAGGCGCGGTAACTGAAGCTTTCTTT. Amino acid sequence: CSVRAPGAVTEAFF.

As to this clonotype: The junction departs from germline at one end; a sequencing error may be responsible. The V call is TRBV25-1, the J call TRBJ1-1; D not resolved. Germline loops: CDR1 MGHDK, CDR2 SYGVNS. The CDR3 runs to 12 residues. CDR3 amino acids: CANSFGYTEAFF. The CDR3 coding sequence is TGTGCCAACAGTTTCGGTTACACTGAAGCTTTCTTT.

The chain combines TRBV29-1 with TRBJ2-7, with 7 bases identical to TRBD2. V trimming: 6 bases; J trimming: 0 bases; junction bases outside the gene matches: 11. This CDR3 is 15 amino acids long. Per germline, CDR1 SQVTM and CDR2 ANQGSEA. The CDR3 region has the DNA TGCAGCGTCCTGGTGTGGGGGAGGGGCTCCTACGAGCAGTACTTC. It is translated as CSVLVWGRGSYEQYF.

Points on this clonotype: The CDR3 ends on some other residue instead of the conserved phenylalanine or tryptophan, so this is likely a read error. The rearrangement links TRBV20-1 to TRBJ2-7, with TRBD1 identical over 10 bases. Germline CDR1 is DFQATT and CDR2 is SNEGSKA (reference sequence). The CDR3 is 14 residues long. Unmatched junction bases numbered 5, after V lost 4 bases and J lost 2 bases. CDR3 nucleotide sequence: TGCAGTGCTAACACGGGACAGGGGACCTACGAGCAGTACTCC. Amino acid sequence: CSANTGQGTYEQYS.

On this clonotype: A clone one base away is much larger, so this may be a read error. This chain uses TRBV20-1 with TRBJ1-5; the D gene is possibly TRBD1 (6 bases). The end of the DNA is better explained by TRBJ2-3, so the J call may be wrong. This CDR3 has 13 residues. CDR1 and CDR2 (germline): DFQATT, SNEGSKA (reference sequence). The CDR3 DNA reads as TGCAGTGCTCCCGGACAGAACAATCAGCCCCAGTATTTT. Encoded protein: CSAPGQNNQPQYF.

This clonotype was counted once. Because it lacks the conserved phenylalanine or tryptophan at the end, this CDR3 is likely a read error. The chain recombines TRBV6-6 with TRBJ1-2; D might be TRBD1 (6 bases). Germline CDR1 and CDR2: MNHNY and SVGAGI (reference sequence). There are 17 residues in the CDR3. The CDR3 sequence is CASSYPRDILINYGYTI. The CDR3, as DNA: TGTGCCAGTAGTTACCCCCGGGACATCTTGATTAACTATGGCTACACCATC.

The chain carries TRBV5-1 and TRBJ2-2; D is unclear. The CDR3 is 12 residues long. Per germline, CDR1 SGHRS and CDR2 YFSETQ. V shed 6 bases and J shed 5 bases, with 8 bases lying between them. This CDR3 reads CASTYRTGELFF. CDR3 DNA: TGCGCCAGCACCTATAGGACCGGGGAGCTGTTTTTT.

As to this clonotype: A read error may produce the germline difference seen at one junction end. The DNA of the CDR3 is TGTGGCAGCAGATACCAAGAGGGCGGGCAGAGCTACACCTTC. Protein product: CGSRYQEGGQSYTF. The rearrangement uses TRBV11-1 and TRBJ1-2; D remains unclear. The length of the CDR3 is 14 residues. The V gene's germline CDR1 is SGHAT and CDR2 FQDESV (reference sequence).

As concerns this clonotype: Since no conserved phenylalanine or tryptophan closes the CDR3, a read error is the likely cause. No DNA is shown, since the ends of the CDR3 on it are uncertain; the CDR3 is the one TCRdb lists. The chain employs TRBV11-3 and TRBJ2-7; TRBD1 is the table's D call, not checked against the DNA. Both ends counted, the CDR3 spans 13 residues. Germline V CDR1 and CDR2: SGHNT, YENEEA. CDR3 region: CASSRTGDYEQHL.

Only one count was recorded for this clonotype. One junction end disagrees with the germline gene, perhaps due to a read error. This chain links TRBV6-5 with TRBJ1-1; possibly TRBD1 for D (6 bases). In germline, CDR1 is MNHEY, CDR2 SVGAGI. This CDR3 has 13 amino acids. The CDR3 DNA is TGTACCAGCAGTTACCGTAACAGGGCGGAAGCTTTCTTT. This codes for CTSSYRNRAEAFF.

This clonotype was detected once. Germline is not matched at one junction end, which may reflect a read error. J is TRBJ1-2 and V is TRBV29-1; D unresolved. The CDR3 has 11 amino acids. Germline V lookup: CDR1 SQVTM, CDR2 ANQGSEA. In DNA, the CDR3 is TGCAGAGTTGAGATCGCTGATGTCTACACCTTC. Encoded protein: CRVEIADVYTF.

In regard to this clonotype: A much larger clone differs by one base, so this may be a read error. The gene calls are TRBV6-5 and TRBJ1-1; no definite D call. CDR1 and CDR2 (germline): MNHEY, SVGAGI. CDR3 size: 12 residues. The CDR3 region has the DNA TGTACCAGCAGTTACTCGCACACTGAAGCTTTCTTT. This gives the protein CTSSYSHTEAFF.